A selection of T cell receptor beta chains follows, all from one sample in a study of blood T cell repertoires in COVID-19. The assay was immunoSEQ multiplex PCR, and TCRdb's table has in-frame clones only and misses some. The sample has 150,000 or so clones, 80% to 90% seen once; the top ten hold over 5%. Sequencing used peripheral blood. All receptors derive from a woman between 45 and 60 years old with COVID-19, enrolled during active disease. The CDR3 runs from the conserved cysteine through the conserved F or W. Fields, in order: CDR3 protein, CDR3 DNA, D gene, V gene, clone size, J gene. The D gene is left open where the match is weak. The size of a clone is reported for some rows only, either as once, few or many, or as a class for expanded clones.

cdr3_aa: CASSYSDRGAYNEQFF; cdr3_nt: TGTGCCAGCAGTTACTCTGACAGGGGGGCCTACAATGAGCAGTTCTTC; d_call: TRBD1; v_call: TRBV6-2/TRBV6-3; clone_size: .; j_call: TRBJ2-1
cdr3_aa: CASSVEGDRTDTQYF; cdr3_nt: TGTGCCAGCAGCGTAGAGGGGGACCGCACAGATACGCAGTATTTT; d_call: .; v_call: TRBV9; clone_size: .; j_call: TRBJ2-3
cdr3_aa: CSVAGTDSGANVLTF; cdr3_nt: TGCAGCGTCGCCGGGACAGATTCTGGGGCCAACGTCCTGACTTTC; d_call: TRBD1; v_call: TRBV29-1; clone_size: .; j_call: TRBJ2-6
cdr3_aa: CASSQGLGGFSFF; cdr3_nt: TGTGCCAGCAGCCAGGGATTAGGAGGGTTTTCGTTCTTC; d_call: .; v_call: TRBV2; clone_size: .; j_call: TRBJ2-1
cdr3_aa: CASCSGLSYEQYF; cdr3_nt: TGTGCCAGCTGCTCGGGTCTCTCCTACGAGCAGTACTTC; d_call: .; v_call: TRBV7-2; clone_size: .; j_call: TRBJ2-7
cdr3_aa: CASSLFAWNTEAFF; cdr3_nt: TGTGCCAGCAGCTTGTTCGCGTGGAACACTGAAGCTTTCTTT; d_call: .; v_call: TRBV5-6; clone_size: .; j_call: TRBJ1-1
cdr3_aa: CASSFGDRGNTIYF; cdr3_nt: TGTGCCAGCAGTTTTGGAGATCGCGGAAACACCATATATTTT; d_call: .; v_call: TRBV6-5; clone_size: .; j_call: TRBJ1-3
cdr3_aa: CSASAGTFNYGYTF; cdr3_nt: TGCAGTGCTAGTGCCGGGACTTTTAACTATGGCTACACCTTC; d_call: .; v_call: TRBV20-1; clone_size: .; j_call: TRBJ1-2
cdr3_aa: CASSEYEGGLTGELFF; cdr3_nt: TGTGCCAGCAGTGAATATGAGGGAGGGCTCACCGGGGAGCTGTTTTTT; d_call: TRBD2; v_call: TRBV25-1; clone_size: few; j_call: TRBJ2-2
cdr3_aa: CATSVPRANYGYTF; cdr3_nt: TGTGCCACCAGTGTCCCGCGAGCTAACTATGGCTACACCTTC; d_call: .; v_call: TRBV24-1; clone_size: .; j_call: TRBJ1-2
cdr3_aa: CASSEGENSGANVLTF; cdr3_nt: TGTGCCAGCAGCGAGGGGGAGAACTCTGGGGCCAACGTCCTGACTTTC; d_call: .; v_call: TRBV25-1; clone_size: .; j_call: TRBJ2-6
cdr3_aa: CASSQPDWVGASSPLHF; cdr3_nt: TGTGCCAGCAGCCAACCCGATTGGGTGGGGGCAAGTTCACCCCTCCACTTT; d_call: .; v_call: TRBV3-1/TRBV3-2; clone_size: .; j_call: TRBJ1-6
cdr3_aa: CASSPLTDTEAFF; cdr3_nt: TGTGCCAGCAGTCCCCTCACGGACACTGAAGCTTTCTTT; d_call: .; v_call: TRBV6-2/TRBV6-3; clone_size: .; j_call: TRBJ1-1
cdr3_aa: CARNPRESNEKLFF; cdr3_nt: TGTGCCAGAAATCCACGGGAGTCAAATGAAAAACTGTTTTTT; d_call: .; v_call: TRBV7-3; clone_size: .; j_call: TRBJ1-4
cdr3_aa: CASRSQDATNEKLFF; cdr3_nt: TGTGCCAGCCGCTCGCAGGATGCAACTAATGAAAAACTGTTTTTT; d_call: .; v_call: TRBV28; clone_size: .; j_call: TRBJ1-4
cdr3_aa: CASTRGRGGPDTQYF; cdr3_nt: TGTGCCAGCACCCGAGGGCGGGGGGGCCCAGATACGCAGTATTTT; d_call: TRBD2; v_call: TRBV2; clone_size: .; j_call: TRBJ2-3
cdr3_aa: CASSSPEGAGTGELFF; cdr3_nt: TGTGCCAGCAGCTCGCCGGAGGGGGCGGGCACCGGGGAGCTGTTTTTT; d_call: .; v_call: TRBV7-3; clone_size: .; j_call: TRBJ2-2
cdr3_aa: CATTGTYEQYF; cdr3_nt: TGTGCCACTACAGGTACCTACGAGCAGTACTTC; d_call: .; v_call: TRBV6-5; clone_size: .; j_call: TRBJ2-7
cdr3_aa: CASSITGHYYEKLFF; cdr3_nt: TGTGCCAGTAGTATCACAGGACACTACTATGAAAAACTGTTTTTT; d_call: .; v_call: TRBV19; clone_size: .; j_call: TRBJ1-4
cdr3_aa: CASSQDSQPQHF; cdr3_nt: TGTGCCAGCAGCCAGGACAGTCAGCCCCAGCATTTT; d_call: .; v_call: TRBV7-9; clone_size: once; j_call: TRBJ1-5
cdr3_aa: CASSWGDEQFF; cdr3_nt: TGTGCCAGCTCATGGGGGGACGAGCAGTTCTTC; d_call: .; v_call: TRBV18; clone_size: .; j_call: TRBJ2-1
cdr3_aa: CASSLSQLYEQYF; cdr3_nt: TGTGCCAGCAGTTTATCACAGTTATACGAGCAGTACTTC; d_call: .; v_call: TRBV27; clone_size: few; j_call: TRBJ2-7
cdr3_aa: CSASRQNTGELFF; cdr3_nt: TGCAGTGCTAGTCGACAGAACACCGGGGAGCTGTTTTTT; d_call: .; v_call: TRBV20-1; clone_size: .; j_call: TRBJ2-2
cdr3_aa: CASSQSTVTGELFF; cdr3_nt: TGTGCCAGCAGCCAATCGACAGTGACCGGGGAGCTGTTTTTT; d_call: .; v_call: TRBV3-1/TRBV3-2; clone_size: .; j_call: TRBJ2-2
cdr3_aa: CASSDRDYQETQYF; cdr3_nt: TGTGCCAGCAGCGACCGGGACTACCAAGAGACCCAGTACTTC; d_call: .; v_call: TRBV13; clone_size: .; j_call: TRBJ2-5
cdr3_aa: CASSYLKGQGAFF; cdr3_nt: TGTGCCAGCAGTTACTTGAAGGGACAGGGGGCTTTCTTT; d_call: TRBD1; v_call: TRBV6-5; clone_size: .; j_call: TRBJ1-1
cdr3_aa: CASSLYRGSEQYF; cdr3_nt: TGTGCCAGCAGTCTTTACAGGGGAAGCGAGCAGTACTTC; d_call: TRBD1; v_call: TRBV12-3/TRBV12-4; clone_size: .; j_call: TRBJ2-7
cdr3_aa: CASSPGDPKQYF; cdr3_nt: TGTGCCAGCAGCCCGGGGGACCCCAAGCAGTACTTC; d_call: .; v_call: TRBV12-3/TRBV12-4; clone_size: .; j_call: TRBJ2-7
cdr3_aa: CASRQGGISEQFF; cdr3_nt: TGTGCCAGCAGGCAGGGGGGCATTAGTGAGCAGTTCTTC; d_call: .; v_call: TRBV3-1/TRBV3-2; clone_size: .; j_call: TRBJ2-1
cdr3_aa: CASSLFSGETQYF; cdr3_nt: TGTGCCAGCAGCTTATTTTCGGGAGAGACCCAGTACTTC; d_call: .; v_call: TRBV7-3; clone_size: few; j_call: TRBJ2-5
cdr3_aa: CASSFAGGTYEQYF; cdr3_nt: TGTGCCAGCAGCTTCGCCGGCGGAACCTACGAGCAGTACTTC; d_call: .; v_call: TRBV5-8; clone_size: .; j_call: TRBJ2-7
cdr3_aa: CATSDLFGAPYEQYF; cdr3_nt: TGTGCCACCAGTGATTTGTTTGGGGCACCCTACGAGCAGTACTTC; d_call: .; v_call: TRBV24-1; clone_size: .; j_call: TRBJ2-7
cdr3_aa: CSASRDYGYTF; cdr3_nt: TGCAGTGCCAGCAGGGACTATGGCTACACCTTC; d_call: .; v_call: TRBV20-1; clone_size: .; j_call: TRBJ1-2
cdr3_aa: CASNQRGGTGYTF; cdr3_nt: TGTGCCAGCAATCAAAGGGGGGGAACTGGCTACACCTTC; d_call: .; v_call: TRBV6-5; clone_size: .; j_call: TRBJ1-2
cdr3_aa: CAISGGLGYTF; cdr3_nt: TGTGCCATCAGTGGAGGGTTGGGCTACACCTTC; d_call: .; v_call: TRBV10-3; clone_size: .; j_call: TRBJ1-2
cdr3_aa: CASSYLATEQFF; cdr3_nt: TGTGCCAGCAGTTATCTAGCGACCGAGCAGTTCTTC; d_call: .; v_call: TRBV6-2/TRBV6-3; clone_size: .; j_call: TRBJ2-1
cdr3_aa: CASSLGGGQEGYTF; cdr3_nt: TGTGCCAGCAGCTTAGGAGGGGGTCAAGAAGGCTACACCTTC; d_call: .; v_call: TRBV13; clone_size: .; j_call: TRBJ1-2
cdr3_aa: CAWSRDSLEKLFF; cdr3_nt: TGTGCCTGGAGTCGGGACAGCTTAGAAAAACTGTTTTTT; d_call: TRBD1; v_call: TRBV30; clone_size: .; j_call: TRBJ1-4
cdr3_aa: CASIDGTSGNTIYF; cdr3_nt: TGTGCCAGCATCGACGGGACATCTGGAAACACCATATATTTT; d_call: .; v_call: TRBV5-6; clone_size: once; j_call: TRBJ1-3
cdr3_aa: CASSPFRTGIQETQYF; cdr3_nt: TGTGCCAGCAGCCCCTTCCGGACAGGGATCCAAGAGACCCAGTACTTC; d_call: TRBD1; v_call: TRBV5-6; clone_size: .; j_call: TRBJ2-5
cdr3_aa: CASSLFGENTEAFF; cdr3_nt: TGTGCCAGCAGCCTATTCGGGGAGAACACTGAAGCTTTCTTT; d_call: .; v_call: TRBV7-9; clone_size: few; j_call: TRBJ1-1
cdr3_aa: CSVDFLAGSSYNEQFF; cdr3_nt: TGCAGCGTTGATTTTCTTGCGGGGAGCTCCTACAATGAGCAGTTCTTC; d_call: .; v_call: TRBV29-1; clone_size: .; j_call: TRBJ2-1
cdr3_aa: CASSLRGQPQHF; cdr3_nt: TGTGCCAGCAGTTTAAGGGGACAGCCCCAGCATTTT; d_call: .; v_call: TRBV27; clone_size: .; j_call: TRBJ1-5
cdr3_aa: CASTETGSEQFF; cdr3_nt: TGTGCCAGCACTGAGACGGGAAGTGAGCAGTTCTTC; d_call: .; v_call: TRBV2; clone_size: .; j_call: TRBJ2-1
cdr3_aa: CASTKEGSHNEQFF; cdr3_nt: TGTGCCAGCACCAAGGAGGGGAGTCACAATGAGCAGTTCTTC; d_call: .; v_call: TRBV2; clone_size: few; j_call: TRBJ2-1
cdr3_aa: CASSQGVNYNEQFF; cdr3_nt: TGTGCCAGCAGTCAGGGGGTAAACTACAATGAGCAGTTCTTC; d_call: TRBD1; v_call: TRBV28; clone_size: .; j_call: TRBJ2-1
cdr3_aa: CASSLFGQGMSNTEAFF; cdr3_nt: TGTGCCAGCAGCTTGTTTGGACAGGGGATGTCCAACACTGAAGCTTTCTTT; d_call: TRBD1; v_call: TRBV5-4; clone_size: .; j_call: TRBJ1-1
cdr3_aa: CASSQDEDEAFF; cdr3_nt: TGCGCCAGCAGCCAAGATGAGGATGAAGCTTTCTTT; d_call: .; v_call: TRBV4-3; clone_size: .; j_call: TRBJ1-1
cdr3_aa: CASRGSGTGGYGYTF; cdr3_nt: TGTGCCAGCAGGGGAAGTGGGACAGGGGGGTATGGCTACACCTTC; d_call: TRBD1; v_call: TRBV28; clone_size: .; j_call: TRBJ1-2
cdr3_aa: CASSGGQGFNQPQHF; cdr3_nt: TGTGCCAGCAGTGGGGGACAGGGCTTCAATCAGCCCCAGCATTTT; d_call: TRBD1; v_call: TRBV27; clone_size: .; j_call: TRBJ1-5
cdr3_aa: CAAETEGVTGYTF; cdr3_nt: TGTGCCGCAGAGACCGAGGGGGTCACGGGCTACACCTTC; d_call: .; v_call: TRBV5-4; clone_size: .; j_call: TRBJ1-2
cdr3_aa: CASSYRGSGELFF; cdr3_nt: TGTGCCAGCAGTTACAGGGGTTCCGGGGAGCTGTTTTTT; d_call: TRBD1; v_call: TRBV12-3/TRBV12-4; clone_size: few; j_call: TRBJ2-2
cdr3_aa: CAISQILAGSYNEQFF; cdr3_nt: TGTGCCATCAGCCAAATACTAGCGGGCTCCTACAATGAGCAGTTCTTC; d_call: TRBD2; v_call: TRBV10-3; clone_size: .; j_call: TRBJ2-1